A selection of T cell receptor beta chains follows, all from one sample in a study of shared clonotypes between healthy human individuals. The repertoire was sequenced with immunoSEQ multiplex PCR; TCRdb's copy has only in-frame clones and lacks some. Among over 1.5 million clones listed, approximately 98% were seen once. Sequencing was carried out using naive CD4+ T cells sorted from blood. The receptors derive from a man in his thirties or forties in good health. The CDR3 runs from the conserved cysteine through the conserved F or W. Each record gives: D gene, V gene, clone size, J gene, CDR3 protein, CDR3 DNA. D genes are given only for firm matches. Only part of the rows carry a size: once, few, many, or a class if the clone is expanded.

D gene: TRBD1; V gene: TRBV29-1; clone size: -; J gene: TRBJ2-7; CDR3 protein: CSVEGAGTSEQYF; CDR3 DNA: TGCAGCGTCGAGGGGGCAGGCACGTCCGAGCAGTACTTC
D gene: -; V gene: TRBV5-6; clone size: once; J gene: TRBJ2-6; CDR3 protein: CASSLGYQEYSGANVLTF; CDR3 DNA: TGTGCCAGCAGCTTGGGGTACCAGGAGTACTCTGGGGCCAACGTCCTGACTTTC
D gene: TRBD2; V gene: TRBV7-2; clone size: -; J gene: TRBJ2-7; CDR3 protein: CASSLSPGLPLYEQYF; CDR3 DNA: TGTGCCAGCAGCTTGTCTCCGGGACTACCCTTATACGAGCAGTACTTC
D gene: TRBD1; V gene: TRBV7-9; clone size: -; J gene: TRBJ2-1; CDR3 protein: CASSYRGQGNEQFF; CDR3 DNA: TGTGCCAGCAGCTACAGGGGACAGGGGAACGAGCAGTTCTTC
D gene: -; V gene: TRBV5-1; clone size: -; J gene: TRBJ2-1; CDR3 protein: CASSSLGRSFDEQFF; CDR3 DNA: TGCGCCAGCAGCTCCCTAGGACGCAGTTTCGATGAGCAGTTCTTC
D gene: -; V gene: TRBV19; clone size: -; J gene: TRBJ2-7; CDR3 protein: CASTPPGDRIYEQYF; CDR3 DNA: TGTGCCAGTACCCCCCCGGGGGACCGCATCTACGAGCAGTACTTC
D gene: -; V gene: TRBV19; clone size: once; J gene: TRBJ2-3; CDR3 protein: CASSIGPDTQYF; CDR3 DNA: TGTGCCAGTAGTATTGGGCCCGATACGCAGTATTTT
D gene: -; V gene: TRBV11-2; clone size: -; J gene: TRBJ2-3; CDR3 protein: CASSLRPGIRTDTQYF; CDR3 DNA: TGTGCCAGCAGCCTACGTCCGGGGATCCGGACAGATACGCAGTATTTT
D gene: -; V gene: TRBV29-1; clone size: -; J gene: TRBJ2-1; CDR3 protein: CSVDRGPSYNEQFF; CDR3 DNA: TGCAGCGTTGACCGCGGGCCATCCTACAATGAGCAGTTCTTC
D gene: TRBD2; V gene: TRBV4-1; clone size: -; J gene: TRBJ2-5; CDR3 protein: CASRKIQAGVETQYF; CDR3 DNA: TGCGCCAGCAGAAAAATACAAGCGGGAGTAGAGACCCAGTACTTC
D gene: -; V gene: TRBV21-1; clone size: -; J gene: TRBJ1-5; CDR3 protein: CASSIGQGNYSNQPQHF; CDR3 DNA: TGTGCCAGCAGCATAGGACAGGGAAACTATAGCAATCAGCCCCAGCATTTT
D gene: -; V gene: TRBV11-2; clone size: -; J gene: TRBJ2-7; CDR3 protein: CASSPPGGYEQYF; CDR3 DNA: TGTGCCAGCAGCCCCCCAGGCGGCTACGAGCAGTACTTC
D gene: -; V gene: TRBV5-1; clone size: -; J gene: TRBJ1-1; CDR3 protein: CASSKGTSNQAFF; CDR3 DNA: TGCGCCAGCAGCAAAGGGACATCAAACCAAGCTTTCTTT
D gene: -; V gene: TRBV6-6; clone size: -; J gene: TRBJ2-4; CDR3 protein: CASRGRSKNIQYF; CDR3 DNA: TGTGCCAGCAGGGGAAGGTCCAAAAACATTCAGTACTTC
D gene: TRBD2; V gene: TRBV10-1; clone size: -; J gene: TRBJ2-5; CDR3 protein: CASSESRSGSFGETQYF; CDR3 DNA: TGCGCCAGCAGTGAGTCCAGGAGCGGGAGTTTTGGCGAGACCCAGTACTTC
D gene: TRBD2; V gene: TRBV25-1; clone size: -; J gene: TRBJ2-7; CDR3 protein: CASSAMSGISEQYF; CDR3 DNA: TGTGCCAGCAGTGCGATGAGCGGGATCAGCGAGCAGTACTTC
D gene: TRBD1; V gene: TRBV11-2; clone size: -; J gene: TRBJ2-7; CDR3 protein: CASSRDRASSYEQYF; CDR3 DNA: TGTGCCAGCAGCCGCGACAGGGCGTCTTCGTACGAGCAGTACTTC
D gene: TRBD2; V gene: TRBV19; clone size: -; J gene: TRBJ2-2; CDR3 protein: CASSIVAFALAGPRWTGELFF; CDR3 DNA: TGTGCCAGTAGTATAGTTGCTTTCGCCCTAGCGGGACCCCGGTGGACCGGGGAGCTGTTTTTT
D gene: -; V gene: TRBV27; clone size: -; J gene: TRBJ1-1; CDR3 protein: CASSLVRAGTEAFF; CDR3 DNA: TGTGCCAGCAGTTTAGTCAGGGCAGGCACTGAAGCTTTCTTT
D gene: -; V gene: TRBV29-1; clone size: -; J gene: TRBJ1-3; CDR3 protein: CSVVRETGNTIYF; CDR3 DNA: TGCAGCGTTGTCAGGGAGACTGGAAACACCATATATTTT
D gene: -; V gene: TRBV25-1; clone size: -; J gene: TRBJ1-2; CDR3 protein: CASSDMAPGGNGYTF; CDR3 DNA: TGTGCCAGCAGTGACATGGCTCCGGGAGGCAATGGCTACACCTTC
D gene: -; V gene: TRBV19; clone size: -; J gene: TRBJ1-4; CDR3 protein: CASSGQAATNEKLFF; CDR3 DNA: TGTGCCAGTAGTGGGCAGGCCGCAACTAATGAAAAACTGTTTTTT
D gene: TRBD2; V gene: TRBV18; clone size: -; J gene: TRBJ2-1; CDR3 protein: CASSPGLAGVNEQFF; CDR3 DNA: TGTGCCAGCTCCCCCGGACTAGCGGGAGTTAATGAGCAGTTCTTC
D gene: TRBD1; V gene: TRBV6-1; clone size: -; J gene: TRBJ1-2; CDR3 protein: CASSTTGGAGYGYTF; CDR3 DNA: TGTGCCAGCAGTACTACAGGGGGCGCCGGCTATGGCTACACCTTC